This is a list of T cell receptor beta chains from one sample in a study of OX40 agonist ivuxolimab in advanced cancers. Sequenced by immunoSEQ multiplex PCR; TCRdb stores in-frame clones only, minus some. The table lists approximately 84,000 clones, 84% of them singletons, with about 2.7% in the top ten. Sequences were derived from CD4+ or CD8+ T cells sorted from blood, sampled in a trial of the OX40 agonist ivuxolimab. Receptor source: an adult with an advanced solid tumor such as melanoma, head and neck, liver or kidney cancer. The CDR3 runs from the conserved cysteine through the conserved F or W. A D gene is named only where the DNA matches it firmly. Clone size is not always given. Where it is, it says once, few, many or a class for expanded clones.

. . TRBJ2-7 12 TRBV12-5 TGTGCTAGTGGTTTCCTCCTTTACGAGCAGTACTTC CASGFLLYEQYF
. TRBD1 TRBJ2-1 14 TRBV27 TGTGCCAGCAGTCGACAGGGGGCTTACAATGAGCAGTTCTTC CASSRQGAYNEQFF
. . TRBJ1-2 15 TRBV5-4 TGTGCCAGCAGCTTGGAGCGGACAGCTAACTATGGCTACACCTTC CASSLERTANYGYTF
. . TRBJ2-3 15 TRBV14 TGTGCCAGCAGCCAAGAACGTAAGGGGTCAGATACGCAGTATTTT CASSQERKGSDTQYF
. . TRBJ1-6 16 TRBV6-1 TGTGCCAGCAGTGCTCAGGGAAACTCCTATAATTCACCCCTCCACTTT CASSAQGNSYNSPLHF
. . TRBJ2-3 11 TRBV28 TGTGCCAGCAGGTCCACAGATACGCAGTATTTT CASRSTDTQYF
once . TRBJ1-5 13 TRBV27 TGTGCCAGCAGAGACAGGAACAATCAGCCCCAGCATTTT CASRDRNNQPQHF
. . TRBJ1-1 13 TRBV6-1 TGTGCCAGCAGCCGCATCGACAGTACCGAAGCTTTCTTT CASSRIDSTEAFF
. TRBD1 TRBJ2-2 15 TRBV5-1 TGCGCCAGCAGCTTGTCCGACAGGGTGTCCGGGGAGCTGTTTTTT CASSLSDRVSGELFF
. . TRBJ2-3 15 TRBV18 TGTGCCAGCTCACCAAATCGGCGGGGCACAGATACGCAGTATTTT CASSPNRRGTDTQYF
. . TRBJ1-2 16 TRBV5-1 TGCGCCAGCAGCGTTTGGGTGGGAGGGAAGGACTATGGCTACACCTTC CASSVWVGGKDYGYTF
. . TRBJ1-2 15 TRBV7-2 TGTGCCAGCAGCTCCGGACAGCCCAGAGCACATGGCTACACCTTC CASSSGQPRAHGYTF
. TRBD1 TRBJ2-3 14 TRBV19 TGTGCCAGCCGACAGGGAAGTGATACGGATACGCAGTATTTT CASRQGSDTDTQYF
. . TRBJ2-5 12 TRBV6-5 TGTGCCAGCAGTTACCTCGAGCAGGGTAAATACTTC CASSYLEQGKYF
. . TRBJ1-2 13 TRBV18 TGTGCCAGCTCACCCCAGGATAACTATGGCTACACCTTC CASSPQDNYGYTF
. . TRBJ2-7 15 TRBV28 TGTGCCAGCAGTTTGCTCCGTGAAGCCACCTACGAGCAGTACTTC CASSLLREATYEQYF
. . TRBJ1-6 13 TRBV7-2 TGTGCCAGCAGCTTAGCGGACTTCCCACCCCTCCACTTT CASSLADFPPLHF
. TRBD1 TRBJ2-3 16 TRBV6-6 TGTGCCAGCACCTTACAGGGGGCTATCGACACAGATACGCAGTATTTT CASTLQGAIDTDTQYF
. . TRBJ2-3 14 TRBV9 TGTGCCAGCAGCGTAGGTCCAGGGGCAGATACGCAGTATTTT CASSVGPGADTQYF
. TRBD2 TRBJ2-1 14 TRBV27 TGTGCCAGCGGCTCTAGCGGGGGGAACAATGAGCAGTTCTTC CASGSSGGNNEQFF
. . TRBJ1-6 16 TRBV7-2 TGTGCCAGCAGCTTAGAGCCGGGAATAAGTGCTTCACCCCTCCACTTT CASSLEPGISASPLHF
. TRBD2 TRBJ2-7 18 TRBV5-4 TGTGCCAGCAGCTTACGGGTTAGCGGGGGGGCGAGCTCCTACGAGCAGTACTTC CASSLRVSGGASSYEQYF
. . TRBJ1-6 13 TRBV19 TGTGCCAGTAGTAACAGAGGCGCCTCACCCCTCCACTTT CASSNRGASPLHF
. TRBD1 TRBJ1-1 19 TRBV10-3 TGTGCCATCAGTGAAAGGGGGACAGCTAAATACGGAGTGAACACTGAAGCTTTCTTT CAISERGTAKYGVNTEAFF
. TRBD2 TRBJ2-1 15 TRBV11-1 TGTGCCAGCACTGAGGGGGCGGGGGGGCCCAATGAGCAGTTCTTC CASTEGAGGPNEQFF
few . TRBJ2-5 14 TRBV30 TGTGCCTGGAGCGGATCCAACTACCAAGAGACCCAGTACTTC CAWSGSNYQETQYF